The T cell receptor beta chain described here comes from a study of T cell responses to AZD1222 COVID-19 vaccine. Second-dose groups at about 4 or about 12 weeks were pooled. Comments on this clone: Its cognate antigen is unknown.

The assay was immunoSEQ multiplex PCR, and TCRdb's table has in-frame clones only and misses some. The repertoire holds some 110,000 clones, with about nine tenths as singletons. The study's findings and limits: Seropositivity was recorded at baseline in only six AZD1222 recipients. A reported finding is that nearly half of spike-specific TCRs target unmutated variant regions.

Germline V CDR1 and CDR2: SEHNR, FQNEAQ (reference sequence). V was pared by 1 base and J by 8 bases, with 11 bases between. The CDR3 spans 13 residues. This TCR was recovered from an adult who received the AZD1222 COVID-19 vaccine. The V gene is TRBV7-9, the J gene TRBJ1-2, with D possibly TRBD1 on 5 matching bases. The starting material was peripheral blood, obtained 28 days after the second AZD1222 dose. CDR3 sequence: CASSLESGIGYTF. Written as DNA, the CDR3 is TGTGCCAGCAGCTTAGAATCAGGGATCGGCTACACCTTC.